This passage covers 22 T cell receptor beta chains from one sample sequenced in a study of cytomegalovirus exposure and HLA in healthy donors. Generated by immunoSEQ multiplex PCR, the TCRdb table keeps only in-frame clones and is missing some. The data show roughly 56,000 clones, 90% to 95% seen once. Sequencing was performed on PBMCs. The receptors derive from a woman aged 25 to 39 in good health and CMV-seronegative.

This rearrangement joins TRBV19 to TRBJ2-1; 7 bases agree with TRBD2. CDR3 length equals 16 residues. V lost 0 bases to trimming and J lost 8 bases; unmatched junction nucleotides: 10. Germline V gene lookup returns CDR1 LNHDA and CDR2 SQIVND (reference sequence). This CDR3 is CASSIDREAGRHEQFF. For the CDR3, the DNA is TGTGCCAGTAGTATAGATCGGGAGGCAGGGCGGCATGAGCAGTTCTTC.

This sequence joins TRBV9 and TRBJ2-2; D is uncertain. Trimming removed 0 bases from V and 7 bases from J, with 10 bases in between. The CDR3 totals 14 residues. Germline V gene data show CDR1 as SGDLS and CDR2 as YYNGEE. The CDR3 DNA follows: TGTGCCAGCAGCGTAGAGTATCGAGGCGGGGAGCTGTTTTTT. Amino acids: CASSVEYRGGELFF.

V is TRBV30 and J is TRBJ1-5, with D perhaps TRBD1 (6 bases). The CDR3 runs 12 residues. Trimming took 5 bases from V and 8 from J, leaving 13 bases between them. The germline CDR1 and CDR2 sequences are GTSNPN and SVGIG (reference sequence). The CDR3 here is CAWVGHNKPQHF. DNA of the CDR3: TGTGCCTGGGTGGGACACAACAAGCCCCAGCATTTT.

This chain links TRBV6-1 with TRBJ1-2, with a tentative D call TRBD1 (6 bases). From germline, CDR1 is MNHNS and CDR2 SASEGT. V shed 5 bases and J shed 8 bases, with 18 bases lying between them. The CDR3 sequence is 14 residues long. CDR3 sequence: CASSPPDSLWGYTF. For the CDR3, the DNA is TGTGCCAGCAGTCCTCCGGACAGCCTGTGGGGCTACACCTTC.

The chain has TRBV28 and TRBJ2-5; possible D gene TRBD1, 6 bases. Germline CDR1 and CDR2: MDHEN and SYDVKM. The CDR3 has 17 residues. Deletions cut 6 bases from V and 3 bases from J, with 23 bases between. DNA of the CDR3: TGTGCCAGCAGGTCTACAGGGTTATGGAACATGAAAGAGACCCAGTACTTC. Translating gives CASRSTGLWNMKETQYF.

The J gene is TRBJ2-1, the V gene TRBV5-1; TRBD2 aligns across 11 bases. This CDR3 region has 15 residues. Germline CDR1 SGHRS, CDR2 YFSETQ. V shed 0 bases, J shed 9 bases, and the junction held 5 bases outside the gene matches. CDR3 nucleotides: TGCGCCAGCAGCTTGGAGACTAGCGGGATTGGTGAGCAGTTCTTC. This encodes CASSLETSGIGEQFF.

The J gene is TRBJ2-1, the V gene TRBV7-2, with a possible D match to TRBD1 (5 bases). The CDR3 is made up of 16 amino acids. The V end was cut by 2 bases, the J end by 4 bases, with 15 bases between. Germline lookup yields CDR1 SGHTA and CDR2 FQGNSA. In DNA form, the CDR3 reads TGTGCCAGCAGCTTATTACAGGCGCGGACATACAATGAGCAGTTCTTC. This translates into CASSLLQARTYNEQFF.

The V call is TRBV25-1, the J call TRBJ2-1, with D tentatively TRBD1 (6 bases). V was clipped by 3 bases and J by 10 bases, with 25 bases between them. The CDR3 sequence is 17 residues long. In germline, CDR1 is MGHDK, CDR2 SYGVNS. The CDR3 bases are TGTGCCAGCAGTGAGTCTCTCAGTACAACTACAGGGAACGAGCAGTTCTTC. The encoded protein is CASSESLSTTTGNEQFF.

The chain recombines TRBV15 with TRBJ1-1; D is unclear. V lost 0 bases and J lost 4, with 9 bases in between. Germline V CDR1 and CDR2: LNHNV, YYDKDF (reference sequence). There are 14 residues in the CDR3. The CDR3 coding sequence is TGTGCCACCAGCAGAGATCCGGGGAGCACTGAAGCTTTCTTT. This gives the protein CATSRDPGSTEAFF.

The V gene is TRBV6-6, the J gene TRBJ1-2; no clear D gene. The CDR3 consists of 14 residues. V lost 7 bases, J lost 6 bases, and 18 bases lay in between. Germline CDR1 and CDR2: MNHNY and SVGAGI (reference sequence). In DNA form, the CDR3 reads TGTGCCAGCACCCAGACCTCATCAGCGGATGGCTACACCTTC. This sequence encodes CASTQTSSADGYTF.

J is TRBJ2-7 and V is TRBV28; TRBD2 aligns across 14 bases. In germline, CDR1 is MDHEN, CDR2 SYDVKM. The CDR3 spans 16 residues. Trimming removed 11 bases from V and 4 bases from J; junction bases left unmatched: 13. The DNA for the CDR3 is TGTGCCGGCAAGGGACTAGCGGGAGATGGTTGGTACGAGCAGTACTTC. Its translation: CAGKGLAGDGWYEQYF.

The chain uses TRBV28 and TRBJ2-7; TRBD1 agrees at 7 bases. V shed 3 bases and J 1 base; nucleotides not matched to a gene: 12. This CDR3 has 17 amino acids. CDR1 is MDHEN, CDR2 SYDVKM, per germline. The CDR3 reads CASSFSVRGTASYEQYF. The CDR3 coding sequence is TGTGCCAGCAGTTTCTCGGTTAGAGGGACAGCTTCCTACGAGCAGTACTTC. The full variable domain, rest sourced from reference TRBV28 and TRBJ2-7, is DVKVTQSSRYLVKRTGEKVFLECVQDMDHENMFWYRQDPGLGLRLIYFSYDVKMKEKGDIPEGYSVSREKKERFSLILESASTNQTSMYLCASSFSVRGTASYEQYFGPGTRLTVT.

The chain combines TRBV7-3 with TRBJ2-3; D unclear. Trimming stripped 0 bases from V and 2 bases from J, with 12 bases between. CDR1 SGHTA and CDR2 FQGTGA come from the germline V gene. The length of the CDR3 is 16 residues. The CDR3 DNA follows: TGTGCCAGCAGCTTAACGGAAGGTGGGCCCACAGATACGCAGTATTTT. Amino acid sequence: CASSLTEGGPTDTQYF.

The chain recombines TRBV7-9 with TRBJ2-7; D is perhaps TRBD2 (5 bases). Between the trimmed V and J ends, which lost 4 bases and 7 bases, there was a span of 14 bases. This CDR3 is built from 13 residues. Germline V CDR1 and CDR2: SEHNR, FQNEAQ (reference sequence). Written as DNA, the CDR3 is TGTGCCAGCAGCTACCTCGGGGAAGGAGAGCAGTACTTC. Residues: CASSYLGEGEQYF. The complete variable domain, with remaining parts taken from reference TRBV7-9 and TRBJ2-7, reads DTGVSQNPRHKITKRGQNVTFRCDPISEHNRLYWYRQTLGQGPEFLTYFQNEAQLEKSRLLSDRFSAERPKGSFSTLEIQRTEQGDSAMYLCASSYLGEGEQYFGPGTRLTVT.

V and J are TRBV7-3 and TRBJ2-3; the D gene is possibly TRBD1 (5 bases). Trimming removed 3 bases at V and 0 bases at J, with 13 bases between. Germline CDR1 and CDR2: SGHTA and FQGTGA. This CDR3 is built from 16 residues. CDR3: CASSFSGATSTDTQYF. The CDR3 nucleotides are TGTGCCAGCAGCTTTTCTGGGGCAACTAGCACAGATACGCAGTATTTT.

The V call is TRBV5-1, the J call TRBJ1-5, with D possibly TRBD1 on 5 matching bases. V lost 1 base, J lost 5 bases, and 10 bases lay in between. CDR1 and CDR2 from the germline V gene are SGHRS and YFSETQ. This CDR3 is built from 14 residues. The CDR3 sequence: CASSLMGGHQPQHF. CDR3 sequence (DNA): TGCGCCAGCAGCTTGATGGGGGGTCATCAGCCCCAGCATTTT.

The rearrangement uses TRBV19 and TRBJ1-2; 8 bases agree with TRBD1. V shed 6 bases and J 2 bases; nucleotides not matched to a gene: 17. The CDR3 sequence is 18 residues long. The germline gives CDR1 LNHDA, CDR2 SQIVND (reference sequence). The CDR3 here is CASSRTGLTTTINYGYTF. As DNA, the CDR3 is TGTGCCAGTAGCCGGACAGGGCTTACTACAACAATCAACTATGGCTACACCTTC.

The chain recombines TRBV6-1 with TRBJ2-7, with TRBD2 matching 12 bases. Germline lookup yields CDR1 MNHNS and CDR2 SASEGT. There are 18 residues in the CDR3. V shed 2 bases and J 4 bases; nucleotides not matched to a gene: 12. The CDR3 loop reads CASSEQGVGLAGFYEQYF. CDR3 DNA: TGTGCCAGCAGTGAACAAGGTGTCGGACTAGCGGGATTTTACGAGCAGTACTTC.

V is TRBV7-9 and J is TRBJ2-3; a weak D match, TRBD2 (6 bases). V lost 4 bases to trimming and J lost 4 bases, with 21 bases between them. The CDR3 length is 17 residues. Germline V CDR1 and CDR2: SEHNR, FQNEAQ (reference sequence). CDR3 coding DNA: TGTGCCAGCAGCTCCCCCCTTGCCCGGGAGTTACCAGATACGCAGTATTTT. Translation gives CASSSPLARELPDTQYF. Full variable domain (rest looked up from reference TRBV7-9 and TRBJ2-3): DTGVSQNPRHKITKRGQNVTFRCDPISEHNRLYWYRQTLGQGPEFLTYFQNEAQLEKSRLLSDRFSAERPKGSFSTLEIQRTEQGDSAMYLCASSSPLARELPDTQYFGPGTRLTVL.

The rearrangement uses TRBV5-4 and TRBJ2-3, with TRBD2 matching over 11 bases. Germline V gene lookup returns CDR1 SGHNT and CDR2 YYREEE (reference sequence). The CDR3 runs 15 residues. After removal of 2 bases from V and 6 bases from J, the junction contained 5 bases not matched to a gene. The DNA of the CDR3 is TGTGCCAGCAGCTTACTAGCGGGAGAGACGGATACGCAGTATTTT. It codes for CASSLLAGETDTQYF.

This clone occurred once. This chain connects TRBV6-5 to TRBJ1-1; D remains unclear. The germline V gene has CDR1 MNHEY and CDR2 SVGAGI. The ends were cut back, 11 bases at V and 5 bases at J, with 18 bases in the middle. The CDR3 extends over 13 amino acids. Here the CDR3 DNA reads TGTGCCGCACGTGTTGGGTGGAGGACTGAAGCTTTCTTT. This translates into CAARVGWRTEAFF.

The chain recombines TRBV9 with TRBJ2-7; TRBD2 agrees at 10 bases. With 4 bases clipped from V and 2 bases from J, the junction kept 6 bases outside the gene matches. The CDR3 covers 15 residues. CDR1 is SGDLS, CDR2 YYNGEE, per germline. In nucleotides, the CDR3 is TGTGCCAGCAGCCCGACTAGCGGGCAAACCTACGAGCAGTACTTC. It yields the protein CASSPTSGQTYEQYF.